A single sample gave rise to the 32 T cell receptor beta chains below, sequenced in a study of blood T cell repertoires in COVID-19. Generated by immunoSEQ multiplex PCR, the TCRdb table keeps only in-frame clones and is missing some. The data contain about 480,000 clones, around 88% of them seen just once; the ten biggest clones take up approximately 4.3%. The sequencing sample was made of peripheral blood. These receptors came from a woman aged 30 to 39 with acute or convalescent COVID-19.

This clone appeared once. The chain uses TRBV24-1 and TRBJ2-5; 8 positions match TRBD2. The V segment lost 4 bases and the J segment 3 bases; nucleotides outside the gene matches: 6. Germline values: CDR1 KGHDR, CDR2 SFDVKD. This CDR3 has 15 residues. The CDR3 nucleotides read TGTGCCACCAGTGACCCAAACGGGGGGGAAGAGACCCAGTACTTC. It specifies CATSDPNGGEETQYF.

The CDR3 DNA reads TGCGCCAGCAGCTCCCAAGGACAGGGTGGGTATGGCTACACCTTC. Amino acid sequence: CASSSQGQGGYGYTF. The chain joins TRBV5-1 to TRBJ1-2, with 8 positions matching TRBD1. Looked up from germline, CDR1 is SGHRS and CDR2 is YFSETQ. This CDR3 has 15 residues. J lost 5 bases, V lost 3 bases, and 9 bases had no gene match. The full variable domain, rest sourced from reference TRBV5-1 and TRBJ1-2, is KAGVTQTPRYLIKTRGQQVTLSCSPISGHRSVSWYQQTPGQGLQFLFEYFSETQRNKGNFPGRFSGRQFSNSRSEMNVSTLELGDSALYLCASSSQGQGGYGYTFGSGTRLTVV.

This chain links TRBV6-6 with TRBJ2-7; tentatively, D is TRBD1 (6 bases). Germline values: CDR1 MNHNY, CDR2 SVGAGI (reference sequence). V was shortened by 5 bases and J by 2 bases, with 13 bases between the two germline ends. CDR3 length equals 14 residues. This chain's CDR3 is CASSPGTHTYEQYF. CDR3 sequence (DNA): TGTGCCAGCAGTCCCGGGACACACACCTACGAGCAGTACTTC.

The gene calls are TRBV7-9 and TRBJ2-5; D call uncertain. CDR1 is SEHNR and CDR2 is FQNEAQ in the germline V gene (reference sequence). V was cut by 2 bases and J by 4 bases, with 8 bases left in between. The CDR3 consists of 13 residues. The CDR3 DNA reads TGTGCCAGCAGCTTATTCTCCGTAGAGACCCAGTACTTC. Protein sequence: CASSLFSVETQYF.

The V and J genes are TRBV6-5 and TRBJ1-4; D might be TRBD1 (5 bases). Germline CDR1 and CDR2: MNHEY and SVGAGI. The CDR3 has 13 residues. Trimming stripped 4 bases from V and 8 bases from J, with 11 bases between. CDR3 sequence: CASSWDLGEKLFF. The DNA of the CDR3 is TGTGCCAGCAGTTGGGACTTGGGGGAAAAACTGTTTTTT.

This clone came up once. This rearrangement joins TRBV24-1 to TRBJ1-2; unclear D gene. Per the germline V gene, CDR1 is KGHDR and CDR2 is SFDVKD. The CDR3 loop spans 16 amino acids. Deletions cut 5 bases from V and 0 bases from J, with 15 bases between. CDR3 protein: CATSGIRGGTNYGYTF. The CDR3 region has the DNA TGTGCCACCAGTGGGATCCGGGGAGGGACTAACTATGGCTACACCTTC.

This clone was observed once. As DNA, the CDR3 is TGTGCCAGCAGTACAGGGGGGACAGCTGATACGCAGTATTTT. Its translation is CASSTGGTADTQYF. This sequence joins TRBV27 and TRBJ2-3, with 8 positions matching TRBD1. Trimming cost V 5 bases and J 6 bases; bases outside gene matches: 7. Germline loops: CDR1 MNHEY, CDR2 SMNVEV (reference sequence). The CDR3 runs to 14 residues.

This chain links TRBV29-1 with TRBJ2-5; 10 nucleotides agree with TRBD1. CDR1 is SQVTM, CDR2 ANQGSEA, per germline. V was pared by 2 bases and J by 5 bases, with 11 bases of the junction left unmatched. This CDR3 region has 16 residues. This CDR3 reads CSVEPPGQGLGETQYF. In DNA, the CDR3 is TGCAGCGTTGAACCCCCGGGACAGGGGTTAGGGGAGACCCAGTACTTC.

The chain recombines TRBV5-4 with TRBJ1-1; TRBD1 might be the D (6 bases). The V gene lost 4 bases and the J gene lost 0 bases, with 13 bases spanning the gap. The CDR3 totals 15 residues. Germline V gene lookup returns CDR1 SGHNT and CDR2 YYREEE (reference sequence). The CDR3 DNA sequence: TGTGCCAGCAGCCTAGTTGGGGGCATGAACACTGAAGCTTTCTTT. Translating gives CASSLVGGMNTEAFF. Full variable domain (missing parts from reference TRBV5-4 and TRBJ1-1): ETGVTQSPTHLIKTRGQQVTLRCSSQSGHNTVSWYQQALGQGPQFIFQYYREEENGRGNFPPRFSGLQFPNYSSELNVNALELDDSALYLCASSLVGGMNTEAFFGQGTRLTVV.

The rearrangement links TRBV5-1 to TRBJ2-3, with D possibly TRBD1 on 5 matching bases. CDR3 length: 15 amino acids. Germline V CDR1 and CDR2: SGHRS, YFSETQ. V lost 0 bases and J 1 base, leaving 9 bases between the germline ends. CDR3 nucleotide sequence: TGCGCCAGCAGCTTGGCCGCAGGGCGCACAGATACGCAGTATTTT. The encoded protein is CASSLAAGRTDTQYF.

This sequence joins TRBV13 and TRBJ2-2, with D tentatively TRBD2 (7 bases). Germline V CDR1 and CDR2: PRHDT, FYEKMQ (reference sequence). The germline V and J ends were trimmed by 1 base and 8 bases, with 14 bases remaining between them. The CDR3 spans 15 residues. The CDR3 DNA is TGTGCCAGCAGCTTAGCGGGGGGCATACCAGGGGAGCTGTTTTTT. Amino acid sequence: CASSLAGGIPGELFF.

CDR3 residues: CASSFGDRANSPLHF. CDR3 bases: TGTGCCAGCAGCTTCGGGGACAGGGCTAATTCACCCCTCCACTTT. V gene TRBV3-1 (or the pseudogene TRBV3-2) combines with J gene TRBJ1-6; 9 bases align to TRBD1. Trimming took 5 bases from V and 6 from J; bases not matched to a gene: 5. Per the germline V gene, CDR1 is LGHDT and CDR2 is YNNKEL (reference sequence). The CDR3 runs to 15 residues.

V is TRBV12-5 and J is TRBJ1-2; TRBD1 might be the D (5 bases). Germline V gene lookup returns CDR1 LGHNT and CDR2 FRNRAP. Trimming pared 5 bases from V and 8 bases from J, leaving 15 bases between. The CDR3 is made up of 13 amino acids. In DNA form, the CDR3 reads TGTGCTAGTGGTCCCCAGGGTTGGAGCGGCTACACCTTC. Protein sequence: CASGPQGWSGYTF.

Remarks on this clone: Germline and junction disagree at one end, which may indicate a read error. V and J are TRBV6-1 and TRBJ1-2; 11 nucleotides align to TRBD1. This CDR3 is 14 amino acids long. The V gene's germline CDR1 is MNHNS and CDR2 SASEGT. The CDR3: CASREGQGASGYTF. The CDR3 bases are TGTGCCAGCAGAGAAGGACAGGGGGCTTCTGGCTACACCTTC.

This rearrangement joins TRBV2 to TRBJ2-6; possible D gene TRBD1, 5 bases. The CDR3 totals 15 residues. Germline values: CDR1 SNHLY, CDR2 FYNNEI. V was trimmed by 5 bases and J by 0 bases, leaving 8 bases between them. The CDR3 loop reads CASSMTASGANVLTF. CDR3 sequence (DNA): TGTGCCAGCAGTATGACAGCCTCTGGGGCCAACGTCCTGACTTTC.

The chain combines TRBV5-6 with TRBJ1-4, with D perhaps matching TRBD1 (6 bases). Germline V gene data show CDR1 as SGHDT and CDR2 as YYEEEE. There are 16 residues in the CDR3. Between the trimmed V and J ends, which lost 4 bases and 6 bases, there was a span of 19 bases. The CDR3 DNA is TGTGCCAGCAGCGGAGGACAGAGCAAGACTTATGAAAAACTGTTTTTT. The encoded protein is CASSGGQSKTYEKLFF.

This clone came up once. DNA for the CDR3: TGTGCCAGCAGCGGTTCCGGGACAGGCACCTCTGGAAACACCATATATTTT. Translating it yields CASSGSGTGTSGNTIYF. V and J are TRBV11-2 and TRBJ1-3; 8 nucleotides line up with TRBD1. This CDR3 spans 17 amino acids. The V segment lost 5 bases and the J segment 0 bases; nucleotides outside the gene matches: 9. The germline CDR1 and CDR2 sequences are SGHAT and FQNNGV. The variable domain in full, with the rest retrieved from reference TRBV11-2 and TRBJ1-3, is EAGVAQSPRYKIIEKRQSVAFWCNPISGHATLYWYQQILGQGPKLLIQFQNNGVVDDSQLPKDRFSAERLKGVDSTLKIQPAKLEDSAVYLCASSGSGTGTSGNTIYFGEGSWLTVV.

This clone was seen a handful of times. This sequence joins TRBV5-4 and TRBJ1-2, with 7 bases that match TRBD1. This CDR3 contains 14 residues. The ends lost 0 bases at V and 8 bases at J; junction bases unmatched: 7. CDR1 SGHNT and CDR2 YYREEE come from the germline V gene (reference sequence). CDR3 DNA: TGTGCCAGCAGCTTGGGGAACAGGGGTTGGGGCTACACCTTC. It yields the protein CASSLGNRGWGYTF.

This clone was observed a single time. The chain recombines TRBV7-9 with TRBJ2-4; D is perhaps TRBD2 (6 bases). CDR3 size: 15 residues. Trimming took 5 bases from V and 4 from J, leaving 15 bases between them. CDR1 and CDR2 (germline): SEHNR, FQNEAQ (reference sequence). This CDR3 reads CASSQPGGNKNIQYF. The CDR3 DNA reads TGTGCCAGCAGCCAGCCCGGGGGTAATAAAAACATTCAGTACTTC.

The rearrangement uses TRBV7-9 and TRBJ2-1; 8 bases agree with TRBD2. The germline CDR1 and CDR2 sequences are SEHNR and FQNEAQ (reference sequence). The V and J ends lost 1 base and 2 bases, in that order; junction bases with no gene match: 1. This CDR3 has 15 amino acids. The CDR3 reads CASSLDGGAYNEQFF. CDR3 nucleotide sequence: TGTGCCAGCAGCTTAGACGGGGGGGCCTACAATGAGCAGTTCTTC.

Only a few counts were recorded for this clone. The chain is built from TRBV3-1 (or the pseudogene TRBV3-2) and TRBJ1-1, with TRBD1 identical over 7 bases. The CDR3 is made up of 15 amino acids. The V and J ends lost 2 bases and 0 bases, in that order; junction bases with no gene match: 3. Germline CDR1 LGHDT, CDR2 YNNKEL (reference sequence). CDR3 nucleotide sequence: TGTGCCAGCAGCCAAAGACAGGGAGTGAACACTGAAGCTTTCTTT. This codes for CASSQRQGVNTEAFF.

This clone came up once. V is TRBV10-2 and J is TRBJ1-2; D not resolved. The CDR3 is 13 residues long. V was trimmed by 2 bases and J by 2 bases, leaving 6 bases between them. Germline V lookup: CDR1 WSHSY, CDR2 SAAADI. The CDR3 here is CASSEDGNYGYTF. Here the CDR3 DNA reads TGCGCCAGCAGTGAGGACGGGAACTATGGCTACACCTTC.

The CDR3 DNA sequence: TGCAGTGCTAGTGTCGACAGGAACACTGAAGCTTTCTTT. Translation: CSASVDRNTEAFF. The chain recombines TRBV20-1 with TRBJ1-1, with D maybe TRBD1 (5 bases). CDR1 is DFQATT and CDR2 is SNEGSKA in the germline V gene (reference sequence). The CDR3 covers 13 residues. V was cut by 3 bases and J by 1 base, with 9 bases left in between.

The chain employs TRBV16 and TRBJ2-5; the D is unclear. Trimming removed 2 bases at V and 0 bases at J, with 4 bases between. This CDR3 has 13 amino acids. CDR1 and CDR2 (germline): KGHSY, FQNENV. CDR3 protein: CASSQGNQETQYF. CDR3 sequence (DNA): TGTGCCAGCAGCCAAGGCAACCAAGAGACCCAGTACTTC.

This clone showed up just a few times. V and J are TRBV19 and TRBJ1-1, with 10 bases identical to TRBD1. The V gene's germline CDR1 is LNHDA and CDR2 SQIVND (reference sequence). With V trimmed by 5 bases and J by 1 base, 10 bases remained unmatched. The CDR3 spans 17 residues. This chain's CDR3 is CASSPRPGQGRNTEAFF. CDR3 sequence (DNA): TGTGCCAGTAGTCCCCGACCGGGACAGGGGAGGAACACTGAAGCTTTCTTT.

CDR3 sequence: CASSPGGESPLHF. The DNA of the CDR3 is TGTGCCAGTAGCCCCGGCGGGGAATCACCCCTCCACTTT. The V gene is TRBV19, the J gene TRBJ1-6; D remains ambiguous. The CDR3 extends over 13 amino acids. CDR1 is LNHDA and CDR2 is SQIVND in the germline V gene (reference sequence). The V and J ends lost 6 bases and 10 bases respectively, with 13 bases between them.

The rearrangement uses TRBV5-4 and TRBJ2-3; 7 bases are a match to TRBD2. The CDR3 totals 16 residues. V shed 5 bases, J shed 2 bases, and the junction held 11 bases outside the gene matches. CDR1 and CDR2 from the germline V gene are SGHNT and YYREEE (reference sequence). CDR3 DNA: TGTGCCAGCAGTCACCGACTAGCAGGATCCACAGATACGCAGTATTTT. Residues: CASSHRLAGSTDTQYF. Based on the CDR3 plus reference TRBV5-4 and TRBJ2-3, the full variable domain is ETGVTQSPTHLIKTRGQQVTLRCSSQSGHNTVSWYQQALGQGPQFIFQYYREEENGRGNFPPRFSGLQFPNYSSELNVNALELDDSALYLCASSHRLAGSTDTQYFGPGTRLTVL.

The CDR3 loop reads CASSLGTGRSQPQHF. DNA of the CDR3: TGTGCCAGCAGCTTGGGGACAGGGCGAAGTCAGCCCCAGCATTTT. V is TRBV5-6 and J is TRBJ1-5; 8 nucleotides match TRBD1. The germline V gene encodes CDR1 SGHDT and CDR2 YYEEEE. The CDR3 runs to 15 residues. Trimming cost V 0 bases and J 6 bases; bases outside gene matches: 5.

In this sample, this clone turned up once. The chain carries TRBV5-6 and TRBJ2-1; 8 bases align to TRBD2. The CDR3 is 15 amino acids. J was trimmed by 6 bases and V by 4 bases; bases with no gene match: 9. Germline V gene data show CDR1 as SGHDT and CDR2 as YYEEEE. The CDR3 loop is CASSAGGTSGNEQFF. In nucleotides, the CDR3 is TGTGCCAGCAGCGCGGGGGGTACTAGTGGCAATGAGCAGTTCTTC.

The chain joins TRBV6-4 to TRBJ1-5; 8 nucleotides align to TRBD1. The germline V gene encodes CDR1 MRHNA and CDR2 SNTAGT. V was pared by 6 bases and J by 1 base, with 5 bases of the junction left unmatched. The CDR3 covers 15 residues. DNA of the CDR3: TGTGCCAGCAGCTTAACAGGGGGAAGCAATCAGCCCCAGCATTTT. This translates into CASSLTGGSNQPQHF.

The rearrangement links TRBV15 to TRBJ1-2, with D maybe TRBD1 (5 bases). V lost 1 base to trimming and J lost 8 bases, with 14 bases between them. CDR3 length: 14 amino acids. Per the germline V gene, CDR1 is LNHNV and CDR2 is YYDKDF (reference sequence). CDR3 residues: CATSRAPGGRGYTF. DNA for the CDR3: TGTGCCACCAGCAGAGCCCCGGGGGGGAGAGGCTACACCTTC.

This clone was seen a handful of times. The sample carries other DNA sequences with the same CDR3. The J gene is TRBJ1-5, the V gene TRBV2; D is ambiguous. V gave up 5 bases and J gave up 0 bases, with 5 bases separating them. This CDR3 contains 13 residues. Germline loops: CDR1 SNHLY, CDR2 FYNNEI. In DNA form, the CDR3 reads TGTGCCAGCAGTCGAGATAGCAATCAGCCCCAGCATTTT. Its protein is CASSRDSNQPQHF.